This T cell receptor (beta chain) was sequenced in a study of shared clonotypes between healthy human individuals. Libraries were prepared by immunoSEQ multiplex PCR; TCRdb keeps only in-frame clonotypes and omits some of them. The sample holds 1,500,000 or so clones; just under 99% are singletons and the top ten take 0.36%. As to this clone: Its ends do not fully match the called genes, so a read error is possible.

The CDR3 has 15 amino acids. Germline V gene data show CDR1 as SGHNT and CDR2 as YYREEE (reference sequence). The study enrolled healthy HIV-negative adults without recent acute infections or vaccinations as donors. Adults of Caucasian background living in Nashville, Tennessee made up all donors. The TCR originated in a man aged 25-45 years in good health. Sequencing was done on a sample of naive CD4+ T cells sorted from blood. Sample subset: CD45RA+ positively selected. V and J are TRBV5-4 and TRBJ2-7; D is unresolved. CDR3 region: CASSLDVLGTYEQYF. CDR3 coding DNA: TGTGCCAGCAGTTTGGATGTTTTGGGAACCTACGAGCAGTACTTC.